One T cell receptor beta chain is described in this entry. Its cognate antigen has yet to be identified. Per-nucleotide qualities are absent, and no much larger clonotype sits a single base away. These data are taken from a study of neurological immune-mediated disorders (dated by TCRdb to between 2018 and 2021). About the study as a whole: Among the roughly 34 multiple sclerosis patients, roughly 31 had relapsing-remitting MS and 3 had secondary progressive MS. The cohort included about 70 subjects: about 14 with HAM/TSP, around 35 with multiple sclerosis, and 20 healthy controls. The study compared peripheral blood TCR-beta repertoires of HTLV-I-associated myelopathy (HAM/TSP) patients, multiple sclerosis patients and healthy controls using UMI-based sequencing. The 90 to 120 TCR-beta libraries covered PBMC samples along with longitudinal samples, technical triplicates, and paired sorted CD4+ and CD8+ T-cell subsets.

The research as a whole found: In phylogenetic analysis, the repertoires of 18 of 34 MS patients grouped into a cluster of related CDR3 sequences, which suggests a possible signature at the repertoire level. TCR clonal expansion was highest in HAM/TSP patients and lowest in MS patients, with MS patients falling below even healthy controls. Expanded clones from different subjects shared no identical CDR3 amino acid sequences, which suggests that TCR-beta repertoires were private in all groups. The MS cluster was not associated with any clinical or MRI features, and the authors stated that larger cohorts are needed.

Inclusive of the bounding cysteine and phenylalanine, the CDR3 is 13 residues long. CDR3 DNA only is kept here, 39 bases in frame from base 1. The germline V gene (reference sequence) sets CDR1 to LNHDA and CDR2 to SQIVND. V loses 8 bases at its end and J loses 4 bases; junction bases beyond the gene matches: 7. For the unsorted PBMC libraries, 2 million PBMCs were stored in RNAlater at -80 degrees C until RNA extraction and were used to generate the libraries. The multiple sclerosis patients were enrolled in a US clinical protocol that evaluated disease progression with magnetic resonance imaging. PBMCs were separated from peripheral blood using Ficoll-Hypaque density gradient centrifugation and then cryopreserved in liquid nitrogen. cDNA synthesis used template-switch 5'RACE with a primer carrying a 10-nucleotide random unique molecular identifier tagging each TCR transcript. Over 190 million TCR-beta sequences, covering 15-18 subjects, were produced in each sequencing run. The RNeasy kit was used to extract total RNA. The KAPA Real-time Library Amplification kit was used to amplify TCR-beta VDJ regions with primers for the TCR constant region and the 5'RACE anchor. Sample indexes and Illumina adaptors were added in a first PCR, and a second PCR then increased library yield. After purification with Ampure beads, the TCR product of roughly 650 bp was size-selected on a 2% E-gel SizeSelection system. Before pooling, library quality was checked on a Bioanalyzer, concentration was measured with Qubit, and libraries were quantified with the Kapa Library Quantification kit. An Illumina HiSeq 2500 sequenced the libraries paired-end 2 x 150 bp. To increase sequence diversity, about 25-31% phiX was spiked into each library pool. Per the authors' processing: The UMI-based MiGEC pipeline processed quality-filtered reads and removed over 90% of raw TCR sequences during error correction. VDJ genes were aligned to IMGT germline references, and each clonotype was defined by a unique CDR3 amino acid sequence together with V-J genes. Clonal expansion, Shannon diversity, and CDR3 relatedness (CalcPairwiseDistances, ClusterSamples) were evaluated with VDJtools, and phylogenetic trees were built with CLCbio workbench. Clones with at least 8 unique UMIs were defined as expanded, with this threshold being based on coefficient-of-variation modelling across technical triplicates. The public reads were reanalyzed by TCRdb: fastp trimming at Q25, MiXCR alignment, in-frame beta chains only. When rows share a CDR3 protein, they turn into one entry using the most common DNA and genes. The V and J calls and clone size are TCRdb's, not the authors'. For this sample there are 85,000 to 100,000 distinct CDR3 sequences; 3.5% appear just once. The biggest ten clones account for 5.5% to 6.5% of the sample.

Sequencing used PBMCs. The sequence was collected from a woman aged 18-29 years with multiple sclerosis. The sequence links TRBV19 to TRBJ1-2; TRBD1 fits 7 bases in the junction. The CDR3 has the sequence CASGDRDSYGYTF. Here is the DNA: TGTGCCAGTGGCGACAGGGACAGCTATGGCTACACCTTC.